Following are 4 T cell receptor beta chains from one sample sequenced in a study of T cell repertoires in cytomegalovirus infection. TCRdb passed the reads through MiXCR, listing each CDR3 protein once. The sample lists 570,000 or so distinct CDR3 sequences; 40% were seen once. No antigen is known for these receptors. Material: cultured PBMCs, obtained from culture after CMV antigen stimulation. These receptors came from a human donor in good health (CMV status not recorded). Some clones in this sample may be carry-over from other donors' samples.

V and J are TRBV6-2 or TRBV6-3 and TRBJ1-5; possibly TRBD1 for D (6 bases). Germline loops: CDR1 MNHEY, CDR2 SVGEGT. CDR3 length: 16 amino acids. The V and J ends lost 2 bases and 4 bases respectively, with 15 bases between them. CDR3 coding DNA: TGTGCCAGCAGTTACGGTCCCCAGAGGGGGAATCAGCCCCAGCATTTT. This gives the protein CASSYGPQRGNQPQHF.

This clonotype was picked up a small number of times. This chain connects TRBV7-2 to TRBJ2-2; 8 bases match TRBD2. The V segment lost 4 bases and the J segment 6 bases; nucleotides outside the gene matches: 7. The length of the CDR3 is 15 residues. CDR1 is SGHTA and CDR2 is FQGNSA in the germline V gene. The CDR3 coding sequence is TGTGCCAGCAGCTGGTACGGGAGGGCCGCCGGGGAGCTGTTTTTT. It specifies CASSWYGRAAGELFF.

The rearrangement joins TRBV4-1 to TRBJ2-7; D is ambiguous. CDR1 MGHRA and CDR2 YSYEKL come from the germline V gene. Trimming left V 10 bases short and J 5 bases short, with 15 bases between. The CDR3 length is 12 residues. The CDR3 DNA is TGCGCCATTGTGCAGTCAAGGGACGAGCAGTACTTC. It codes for CAIVQSRDEQYF.

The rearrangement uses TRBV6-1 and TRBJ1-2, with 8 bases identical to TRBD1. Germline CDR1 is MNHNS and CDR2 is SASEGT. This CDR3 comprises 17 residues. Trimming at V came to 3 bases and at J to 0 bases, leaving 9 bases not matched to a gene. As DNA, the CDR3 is TGTGCCAGCAGTGACAGACAGGGGTTAGGATCTAACTATGGCTACACCTTC. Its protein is CASSDRQGLGSNYGYTF.